These 10 T cell receptor beta chains were all obtained from the same sample, sequenced in a study of blood T cell repertoires in COVID-19. Here immunoSEQ multiplex PCR was the method, and the copy in TCRdb shows in-frame clones only, minus some. The table lists some 130,000 clones, about 92% of them singletons, with 3.7% in the top ten. The sequencing sample was made of peripheral blood. The receptors originated from a man between 50 and 59 years old with active COVID-19.

The genes are TRBV9 and TRBJ1-1; D ambiguous. Trimming removed 1 base from V and 0 bases from J, with 10 bases in between. The CDR3 contains 15 residues. Germline values: CDR1 SGDLS, CDR2 YYNGEE. The chain's CDR3 is CASSVIGALNTEAFF. CDR3 in DNA: TGTGCCAGCAGCGTAATTGGAGCCTTGAACACTGAAGCTTTCTTT.

The chain employs TRBV10-1 and TRBJ1-1; 7 bases align to TRBD1. Germline V gene sequence: CDR1 WNHNN, CDR2 SYGVQD (reference sequence). This CDR3 has 14 amino acids. V trimming: 5 bases; J trimming: 1 base; junction bases outside the gene matches: 4. The CDR3 region is CASSTTGQNTEAFF. CDR3 coding DNA: TGCGCCAGCAGTACGACAGGGCAGAACACTGAAGCTTTCTTT.

The V gene is TRBV19, the J gene TRBJ2-5; D perhaps matches TRBD2 (6 bases). CDR1 and CDR2 (germline): LNHDA, SQIVND (reference sequence). CDR3 length: 15 residues. Trimming took 3 bases from V and 1 from J, leaving 12 bases between them. The DNA for the CDR3 is TGTGCCAGTAGTATGCGGGGAAGTGGCCAAGAGACCCAGTACTTC. Amino acids: CASSMRGSGQETQYF.

V gene TRBV7-9 combines with J gene TRBJ2-7; TRBD2 is a possible D gene (6 bases). This CDR3 is built from 12 residues. V dropped 1 base and J dropped 7 bases, with 8 bases sitting between them. Germline CDR1 reads SEHNR; CDR2 reads FQNEAQ (reference sequence). Written as DNA, the CDR3 is TGTGCCAGCAGCTTAGGGGGAGGAGAGCAGTACTTC. Translation gives CASSLGGGEQYF.

CDR3 DNA: TGTGCCAGCAGCTCCCATCTGACTAGCGGAAAGCAGTTCTTC. Amino acids: CASSSHLTSGKQFF. The J gene is TRBJ2-1, the V gene TRBV7-9; TRBD2 matches 9 bases. CDR1 is SEHNR and CDR2 is FQNEAQ in the germline V gene (reference sequence). CDR3 length: 14 amino acids. With 4 bases clipped from V and 11 bases from J, the junction kept 9 bases outside the gene matches.

The chain uses TRBV19 and TRBJ2-1, with 11 bases that match TRBD2. The CDR3 length is 15 residues. From germline, CDR1 is LNHDA and CDR2 SQIVND (reference sequence). V lost 5 bases to trimming and J lost 6 bases; unmatched junction nucleotides: 6. The CDR3 region is CASSETSGNLNEQFF. CDR3 DNA sequence: TGTGCCAGTAGTGAGACTAGCGGGAATCTCAATGAGCAGTTCTTC.

The chain carries TRBV6-2 or TRBV6-3 and TRBJ1-1; the D gene is possibly TRBD1 (6 bases). From germline, CDR1 is MNHEY and CDR2 SVGEGT. V lost 2 bases, J lost 1 base, and 14 bases lay in between. CDR3 length: 16 amino acids. The CDR3 DNA is TGTGCCAGCAGTTACGAGGATAGGGGGGGGAACACTGAAGCTTTCTTT. Translating gives CASSYEDRGGNTEAFF.

This clone was picked up a small number of times. The chain carries TRBV3-1 (or the pseudogene TRBV3-2) and TRBJ1-1; D remains unclear. The CDR3 is 14 residues long. V lost 0 bases, J lost 1 base, and 6 bases lay in between. CDR1 is LGHDT, CDR2 YNNKEL, per germline (reference sequence). In nucleotides, the CDR3 is TGTGCCAGCAGCCAAGATCCGGGGAACACTGAAGCTTTCTTT. It translates to CASSQDPGNTEAFF.

The CDR3 DNA reads TGTGCCAGCAGGCCAGGGGGATCGGACACCGGGGAGCTGTTTTTT. This encodes CASRPGGSDTGELFF. The chain employs TRBV11-3 and TRBJ2-2; TRBD1 aligns across 7 bases. CDR1 is SGHNT, CDR2 YENEEA, per germline. This CDR3 has 15 amino acids. V gave up 6 bases and J gave up 3 bases; unmatched junction bases: 7.

The rearrangement uses TRBV5-5 and TRBJ2-1; 7 bases agree with TRBD2. The ends lost 1 base at V and 0 bases at J; junction bases unmatched: 4. CDR1 and CDR2 from the germline V gene are SGHKS and YYEKEE (reference sequence). This CDR3 contains 16 residues. In DNA form, the CDR3 reads TGTGCCAGCAGCTTGACGCTAGCGGCCTCCTACAATGAGCAGTTCTTC. This translates into CASSLTLAASYNEQFF.